This T cell receptor (beta chain) was recorded in a study of OX40 agonist ivuxolimab in advanced cancers. About the study: Every patient in dose escalation had hepatocellular carcinoma, melanoma, renal cell or head and neck cancer.

Some clones are missing from TCRdb's copy, which holds only in-frame ones; the method was immunoSEQ multiplex PCR. The sample includes about 65,000 clones, roughly 84% of them seen just once. At cycle 4 day 1, cycle 7 day 1, and baseline, blood was sampled. Sequences were derived from CD4+ or CD8+ T cells sorted from blood, sampled in a trial of the OX40 agonist ivuxolimab. The sequence was collected from an adult with an advanced solid tumor such as melanoma, head and neck, liver or kidney cancer.

The CDR3 loop reads CASSLDGGDTEAFF. CDR3 bases: TGTGCCAGCAGCCTCGACGGGGGGGACACTGAAGCTTTCTTT. This chain uses TRBV11-2 with TRBJ1-1, with D maybe TRBD1 (5 bases). V was trimmed by 5 bases and J by 3 bases, leaving 13 bases between them. Germline values: CDR1 SGHAT, CDR2 FQNNGV. The CDR3 is made up of 14 amino acids.